Sequencing of this TCR beta chain was carried out in a study of blood T cell repertoires in COVID-19. Produced via immunoSEQ multiplex PCR; TCRdb's table is partial and in-frame only. The sample yields roughly 190,000 clones, around 85% seen once. The length of the CDR3 is 12 residues. Trimming cost V 1 base and J 13 bases, with 13 bases left between them. The germline V gene encodes CDR1 SGHDT and CDR2 YYEEEE. The V and J genes are TRBV5-6 and TRBJ2-3; unclear D gene. What was sequenced was peripheral blood. The source of this sequence is a woman aged 55-69 years with acute or convalescent COVID-19. CDR3 DNA: TGTGCCAGCAGCTTGTCCCCCCAGATGGAGTATTTT. Its protein product is CASSLSPQMEYF.